This entry concerns a single T cell receptor (beta chain). Repertoires were generated with immunoSEQ multiplex PCR, while TCRdb's copy carries only in-frame clones and drops some. The sample shows fewer than 110,000 clones, over 65% of them seen only once. This specimen comes from a study of blood T cell repertoires in COVID-19. Study at large: Italy, Spain and the United States were the sources of the convalescent and acute COVID-19 samples.

Trimming left V 4 bases short and J 0 bases short, with 10 bases between. Germline CDR1 LGHDT, CDR2 YNNKEL (reference sequence). This CDR3 spans 15 amino acids. The chain recombines TRBV3-1 (or the pseudogene TRBV3-2) with TRBJ2-1; D is perhaps TRBD2 (5 bases). This clonotype was obtained from a human donor in a cohort sampled during active COVID-19. Input material: peripheral blood. The DNA of the CDR3 is TGTGCCAGCAGCCCTGAGCGGTACTCCTACAATGAGCAGTTCTTC. It translates to CASSPERYSYNEQFF.